A single sample is the source of the 29 T cell receptor beta chains below, sequenced in a study of shared clonotypes between healthy human individuals (dated by TCRdb to about 2020). The library was generated by the immunoSEQ multiplex PCR assay. TCRdb re-hosts the immuneACCESS table, in-frame sequences only. Its copies lack some clones; in the studies checked, an unresolved V gene accounts for under half of them, and the cause for the rest is not known. In all, the sample holds 1,400,000 or so clones, and approximately 98.5% of those were seen once. The ten largest clones capture about 0.4% of the sample. Input material: naive CD4+ T cells sorted from blood. The cell subset or site tag for this specimen amounts to: CD45RA+ positively selected. The receptors here all came from a young man in good health.

The chain has TRBV5-1 and TRBJ1-5, with 7 nucleotides matching TRBD1. CDR1 and CDR2 from the germline V gene are SGHRS and YFSETQ. The CDR3 is made up of 15 amino acids. The junction had 9 bases not matched to a gene; V was cut back by 3 bases and J by 6 bases. CDR3 loop: CASSSTGAGGQPQHF. The CDR3 DNA reads TGCGCCAGCAGCTCTACAGGGGCTGGAGGTCAGCCCCAGCATTTT.

The rearrangement joins TRBV6-6 to TRBJ2-5; 8 nucleotides align to TRBD1. The germline V gene encodes CDR1 MNHNY and CDR2 SVGAGI (reference sequence). The CDR3 is 13 residues long. J was trimmed by 5 bases and V by 1 base; bases with no gene match: 0. DNA for the CDR3: TGTGCCAGCAGTTACTACAGGGGGGAGACCCAGTACTTC. This translates into CASSYYRGETQYF.

The chain couples TRBV10-3 to TRBJ2-3; the match to TRBD2 covers 10 bases. The CDR3 spans 15 residues. Germline trimming cut 3 bases from V and 2 bases from J; bases unmatched to any gene: 2. Germline V gene sequence: CDR1 ENHRY, CDR2 SYGVKD. The CDR3 region has the DNA TGTGCCATCAGTGAAAGCGGGGGGGTCACAGATACGCAGTATTTT. It codes for CAISESGGVTDTQYF.

This chain links TRBV10-3 with TRBJ2-7; 9 bases match TRBD2. The junction had 13 bases not matched to a gene; V was cut back by 5 bases and J by 2 bases. Germline V CDR1 and CDR2: ENHRY, SYGVKD. CDR3 length equals 17 residues. Written as DNA, the CDR3 is TGTGCCATCAGTCCAGTCGAGGCTAGCGGGATAACCTACGAGCAGTACTTC. Translation gives CAISPVEASGITYEQYF.

The J gene is TRBJ1-1, the V gene TRBV19; maybe TRBD1 (6 bases). The CDR3 totals 13 residues. Germline CDR1 reads LNHDA; CDR2 reads SQIVND (reference sequence). Trimming cost V 9 bases and J 1 base, with 12 bases left between them. The CDR3 protein is CASIRGSNTEAFF. The CDR3 DNA follows: TGTGCCAGCATCAGGGGCTCGAACACTGAAGCTTTCTTT.

The chain couples TRBV5-1 to TRBJ2-2, with a possible D match to TRBD2 (5 bases). Trimming took off 3 bases at V and 0 bases at J, with 9 bases between the two ends. The CDR3 has 15 residues. The germline V gene has CDR1 SGHRS and CDR2 YFSETQ. The CDR3: CASSSTTSNTGELFF. In nucleotides, the CDR3 is TGCGCCAGCAGCTCGACTACATCGAACACCGGGGAGCTGTTTTTT.

The rearrangement links TRBV28 to TRBJ2-1, with unresolved D. The CDR3 has 16 residues. Germline CDR1 and CDR2: MDHEN and SYDVKM. V lost 3 bases, J lost 4 bases, and 16 bases lay in between. CDR3 in amino acids: CASSFPRLTSYNEQFF. CDR3 DNA sequence: TGTGCCAGCAGTTTTCCTCGCCTCACCTCGTACAATGAGCAGTTCTTC. Full variable domain (missing parts from reference TRBV28 and TRBJ2-1): DVKVTQSSRYLVKRTGEKVFLECVQDMDHENMFWYRQDPGLGLRLIYFSYDVKMKEKGDIPEGYSVSREKKERFSLILESASTNQTSMYLCASSFPRLTSYNEQFFGPGTRLTVL.

The rearrangement joins TRBV29-1 to TRBJ2-1, with D uncertain. This CDR3 region has 15 residues. V shed 7 bases and J shed 4 bases, with 20 bases lying between them. CDR1 is SQVTM and CDR2 is ANQGSEA in the germline V gene. In nucleotides, the CDR3 is TGCAGCGCCACATACCCCGGTGCTGTTTACAATGAGCAGTTCTTC. Translated, it gives CSATYPGAVYNEQFF.

The chain carries TRBV10-3 and TRBJ2-1, with D unclear. The length of the CDR3 is 12 residues. Deletions cut 8 bases from V and 0 bases from J, with 5 bases between. Germline loops: CDR1 ENHRY, CDR2 SYGVKD. CDR3: CAIGSSYNEQFF. CDR3 nucleotides: TGTGCCATCGGTAGCTCCTACAATGAGCAGTTCTTC.

This chain links TRBV9 with TRBJ2-1; 13 positions agree with TRBD2. Trimming removed 4 bases from V and 8 bases from J; junction bases left unmatched: 15. CDR1 and CDR2 (germline): SGDLS, YYNGEE. The CDR3 sequence is 18 residues long. The DNA for the CDR3 is TGTGCCAGCAGCACCCGGACTAGCGGGAGCCCAACGGGCGATGAGCAGTTCTTC. It specifies CASSTRTSGSPTGDEQFF.

This chain uses TRBV25-1 with TRBJ2-3; 8 nucleotides align to TRBD1. CDR3 length: 15 amino acids. V shed 4 bases, J shed 2 bases, and the junction held 5 bases outside the gene matches. Germline V gene sequence: CDR1 MGHDK, CDR2 SYGVNS. The DNA of the CDR3 is TGTGCCAGCAGTGCAGGACAGGGACCCACAGATACGCAGTATTTT. This translates into CASSAGQGPTDTQYF.

The chain recombines TRBV30 with TRBJ2-2, with D maybe TRBD2 (5 bases). The CDR3 runs 14 residues. With 3 bases removed from V and 4 bases from J, the gap between germline ends came to 12 bases. From germline, CDR1 is GTSNPN and CDR2 SVGIG (reference sequence). The CDR3 protein is CAWRVLVFTGELFF. The CDR3 nucleotides read TGTGCCTGGAGGGTACTAGTTTTCACCGGGGAGCTGTTTTTT. The full variable domain, with the rest looked up from reference TRBV30 and TRBJ2-2, is SQTIHQWPATLVQPVGSPLSLECTVEGTSNPNLYWYRQAAGRGLQLLFYSVGIGQISSEVPQNLSASRPQDRQFILSSKKLLLSDSGFYLCAWRVLVFTGELFFGEGSRLTVL.

The chain joins TRBV7-2 to TRBJ2-1, with TRBD2 matching over 9 bases. Trimming took 5 bases from V and 7 from J; bases not matched to a gene: 12. The CDR3 totals 16 residues. Germline V gene lookup returns CDR1 SGHTA and CDR2 FQGNSA. CDR3: CASSMSGRRARNEQFF. For the CDR3, the DNA is TGTGCCAGCAGCATGAGCGGGAGGAGGGCAAGGAATGAGCAGTTCTTC. The entire variable domain, with the rest obtained from reference TRBV7-2 and TRBJ2-1, is as follows: GAGVSQSPSNKVTEKGKDVELRCDPISGHTALYWYRQSLGQGLEFLIYFQGNSAPDKSGLPSDRFSAERTGGSVSTLTIQRTQQEDSAVYLCASSMSGRRARNEQFFGPGTRLTVL.

This chain uses TRBV5-1 with TRBJ2-7; 14 bases map to TRBD2. Per germline, CDR1 SGHRS and CDR2 YFSETQ. There are 18 residues in the CDR3. J gave up 0 bases and V 0 bases, and 5 bases lay outside the gene matches. The CDR3 loop is CASSLAGTSGRYSYEQYF. In DNA, the CDR3 is TGCGCCAGCAGCTTGGCCGGGACTAGCGGGAGATACTCCTACGAGCAGTACTTC.

The V call is TRBV11-2, the J call TRBJ1-1; D might be TRBD1 (5 bases). The V gene's germline CDR1 is SGHAT and CDR2 FQNNGV. CDR3 length equals 15 residues. Trimming cost V 5 bases and J 0 bases, with 13 bases left between them. The CDR3 loop is CASSPRQRMNTEAFF. The DNA of the CDR3 is TGTGCCAGCAGCCCTAGACAGAGGATGAACACTGAAGCTTTCTTT.

Here the CDR3 reads CASSLGGSRVEQYF. CDR3 nucleotides: TGCGCCAGCAGCTTAGGTGGGAGCAGGGTCGAGCAGTACTTC. The chain employs TRBV5-1 and TRBJ2-7, with D perhaps matching TRBD1 or TRBD2 (5 bases each). Germline values: CDR1 SGHRS, CDR2 YFSETQ. The V gene lost 2 bases and the J gene lost 6 bases, with 15 bases spanning the gap. This CDR3 region has 14 residues.

The chain carries TRBV4-3 and TRBJ2-1; D may match TRBD1 or TRBD2 (5 bases each). The CDR3 runs 17 residues. Germline lookup yields CDR1 LGHNA and CDR2 YSLEER. Trimming cost V 0 bases and J 4 bases, with 16 bases left between them. CDR3 sequence: CASSQDMRGGLYNEQFF. In nucleotides, the CDR3 is TGCGCCAGCAGCCAAGATATGAGGGGCGGGCTATACAATGAGCAGTTCTTC.

This chain uses TRBV19 with TRBJ2-7, with a tentative D call TRBD1 (6 bases). The V gene's germline CDR1 is LNHDA and CDR2 SQIVND (reference sequence). Trimming removed 6 bases from V and 2 bases from J, with 11 bases in between. The CDR3 loop spans 13 amino acids. The CDR3 DNA reads as TGTGCCAGTAGACCCAAGGGGGCCTACGAGCAGTACTTC. It codes for CASRPKGAYEQYF.

CDR3 amino acids: CASSPAGTPTLNEQFF. CDR3 in DNA: TGCGCCAGCAGCCCGGCCGGGACGCCGACCCTAAATGAGCAGTTCTTC. The chain employs TRBV5-1 and TRBJ2-1; either TRBD1 or TRBD2 may supply D (5 bases each). The CDR3 sequence is 16 residues long. V dropped 4 bases and J dropped 7 bases, with 21 bases sitting between them. Germline V CDR1 and CDR2: SGHRS, YFSETQ.

The rearrangement joins TRBV19 to TRBJ2-5, with 8 bases aligning to TRBD2. The CDR3 has 17 residues. Germline trimming cut 10 bases from V and 10 bases from J; bases unmatched to any gene: 26. Germline lookup yields CDR1 LNHDA and CDR2 SQIVND (reference sequence). The CDR3 coding sequence is TGTGCCACCCCCAGCGATTCCGCCCTAGGAAAGCGGGAGCGCCAGTACTTC. Its translation: CATPSDSALGKRERQYF.

The chain has TRBV11-2 and TRBJ2-1; 12 bases fit TRBD2. V shed 2 bases and J 0 bases; nucleotides not matched to a gene: 5. Germline assignment: CDR1 SGHAT and CDR2 FQNNGV. This CDR3 region has 18 residues. CDR3: CASSLFLAGGYSYNEQFF. CDR3 nucleotide sequence: TGTGCCAGCAGCTTATTCCTAGCGGGAGGGTACTCCTACAATGAGCAGTTCTTC.

This clone has only one observation. The chain recombines TRBV9 with TRBJ2-3, with D possibly being TRBD2 (6 bases). The ends were cut back, 4 bases at V and 2 bases at J, with 14 bases in the middle. This CDR3 has 15 amino acids. In germline, CDR1 is SGDLS, CDR2 YYNGEE. Written as DNA, the CDR3 is TGTGCCAGCAGCTTACGGGACTCTTACACAGATACGCAGTATTTT. Translation: CASSLRDSYTDTQYF.

This rearrangement joins TRBV28 to TRBJ2-4, with a weak D call TRBD1 (6 bases). Germline V gene data show CDR1 as MDHEN and CDR2 as SYDVKM. This CDR3 contains 16 residues. The ends were cut back, 4 bases at V and 0 bases at J, with 13 bases in the middle. This CDR3 is CASSSSGTQAKNIQYF. In DNA form, the CDR3 reads TGTGCCAGCAGTTCCTCAGGGACACAAGCCAAAAACATTCAGTACTTC.

This sequence joins TRBV11-2 and TRBJ2-7, with TRBD2 matching 9 bases. The CDR3 sequence is 15 residues long. Germline lookup yields CDR1 SGHAT and CDR2 FQNNGV. Germline trimming cut 5 bases from V and 5 bases from J; bases unmatched to any gene: 10. The CDR3 sequence is CASSSLAGVTNEQYF. The CDR3 DNA follows: TGTGCCAGCAGCAGCTTAGCGGGAGTTACCAACGAGCAGTACTTC. The full variable domain, in which reference TRBV11-2 and TRBJ2-7 provide the parts outside the CDR3, is EAGVAQSPRYKIIEKRQSVAFWCNPISGHATLYWYQQILGQGPKLLIQFQNNGVVDDSQLPKDRFSAERLKGVDSTLKIQPAKLEDSAVYLCASSSLAGVTNEQYFGPGTRLTVT.

The chain employs TRBV6-5 and TRBJ2-1; no clear D. The CDR3 has 14 amino acids. The ends were cut back, 5 bases at V and 0 bases at J, with 8 bases in the middle. Germline loops: CDR1 MNHEY, CDR2 SVGAGI. The CDR3 sequence is CASSRVSSYNEQFF. CDR3 nucleotides: TGTGCCAGCAGTCGAGTAAGCTCCTACAATGAGCAGTTCTTC.

V and J are TRBV9 and TRBJ1-1; D gene unclear. Germline V lookup: CDR1 SGDLS, CDR2 YYNGEE. V was cut by 4 bases and J by 0 bases, with 7 bases left in between. This CDR3 is built from 13 residues. The CDR3 is CASSPTMNTEAFF. CDR3 nucleotide sequence: TGTGCCAGCAGCCCAACGATGAACACTGAAGCTTTCTTT.

The chain combines TRBV7-9 with TRBJ1-3; D is undetermined. Germline values: CDR1 SEHNR, CDR2 FQNEAQ (reference sequence). The CDR3 totals 17 residues. V was cut by 1 base and J by 0 bases, with 13 bases left in between. CDR3 amino acids: CASSLGLFEPSGNTIYF. The CDR3 DNA reads TGTGCCAGCAGCTTAGGACTTTTCGAACCCTCTGGAAACACCATATATTTT.

V and J are TRBV10-1 and TRBJ2-7; tentative D call: TRBD1 (6 bases). V gave up 6 bases and J gave up 7 bases, with 16 bases separating them. In germline, CDR1 is WNHNN, CDR2 SYGVQD (reference sequence). The CDR3 consists of 13 residues. CDR3 DNA sequence: TGCGCCAGCAGCACCGGGACATCTAGTGAGCAGTACTTC. It yields the protein CASSTGTSSEQYF.

The J gene is TRBJ2-5, the V gene TRBV11-2, with D perhaps assigned TRBD1 or TRBD2 (6 bases each). Trimming removed 1 base at V and 9 bases at J, with 9 bases between. There are 12 residues in the CDR3. Germline V gene lookup returns CDR1 SGHAT and CDR2 FQNNGV. The CDR3 here is CASSLGGAAQYF. For the CDR3, the DNA is TGTGCCAGCAGCTTAGGGGGGGCGGCCCAGTACTTC.